The 20 T cell receptor beta chains below were found in one sample sequenced in a study of post-analysis software for immune sequencing data. General observations from the study: TRBV5-6, TRBV5-1 and TRBV20-1 belonged to a set of roughly five TRBV segments that were more frequent in patients than controls.

Unique-molecular-identifier-tagged TCR beta cDNA libraries were used. TCRdb passed the PCR reads through MiXCR, listing each CDR3 protein once. The data show about 770,000 distinct CDR3 sequences, roughly 50% seen once. Antigen specificity for these receptors is unknown. Sequenced: blood. Source of these receptors: a girl aged 10 to 17 with multiple sclerosis.

This clonotype has a handful of counts. J is TRBJ1-2 and V is TRBV20-1; the D is unclear. Trimming stripped 5 bases from V and 2 bases from J, with 15 bases between. The CDR3 is made up of 14 amino acids. Looked up from germline, CDR1 is DFQATT and CDR2 is SNEGSKA (reference sequence). In DNA form, the CDR3 reads TGCAGTGCTCGCCGAACCCTAGAAAACTATGGCTACACCTTC. Protein product: CSARRTLENYGYTF.

The table lists this clonotype with a few counts. V and J are TRBV30 and TRBJ2-3; 15 bases match TRBD2. CDR1 GTSNPN and CDR2 SVGIG come from the germline V gene (reference sequence). J lost 4 bases, V lost 4 bases, and 9 bases had no gene match. The CDR3 has 17 amino acids. The CDR3 region is CAWTAGRTSGRADTQYF. CDR3 nucleotides: TGTGCCTGGACCGCTGGTAGGACTAGCGGGAGGGCAGATACGCAGTATTTT.

This clonotype was seen a handful of times. The J gene is TRBJ1-1, the V gene TRBV7-6, with TRBD1 as a possible D gene (5 bases). This CDR3 spans 13 amino acids. In germline, CDR1 is SGHVS, CDR2 FNYEAQ. The germline V and J ends were trimmed by 5 bases and 7 bases, with 14 bases remaining between them. CDR3 residues: CASSPPGEIEAFF. The CDR3, as DNA: TGTGCCAGCAGCCCCCCGGGGGAAATTGAAGCTTTCTTT.

This clonotype showed up just a few times. The CDR3, as DNA: TGTGCCAGCAGCTTGACAGGGCCTCCCAATGGCTACACCTTC. It codes for CASSLTGPPNGYTF. This chain connects TRBV7-2 to TRBJ1-2; 7 bases fit TRBD1. Germline CDR1 SGHTA, CDR2 FQGNSA. This CDR3 spans 14 amino acids. The junction had 7 bases not matched to a gene; V was cut back by 3 bases and J by 6 bases.

Points on this clonotype: The CDR3 does not close with the conserved phenylalanine or tryptophan, likely indicating a read error. V gene TRBV20-1 combines with J gene TRBJ2-7; D is unclear. CDR1 DFQATT and CDR2 SNEGSKA come from the germline V gene (reference sequence). V shed 6 bases and J shed 4 bases, with 10 bases lying between them. The CDR3 totals 11 residues. The CDR3 DNA reads as TGCAGTGCCAATCGACCTTACGAGCAGTACTGC. This gives the protein CSANRPYEQYC.

The chain joins TRBV24-1 to TRBJ2-6; D is uncertain. The CDR3 sequence is 15 residues long. In germline, CDR1 is KGHDR, CDR2 SFDVKD. V lost 6 bases, J lost 1 base, and 9 bases lay in between. This chain's CDR3 is CATSHTVSGANVLTF. DNA for the CDR3: TGTGCCACCAGTCATACGGTATCTGGGGCCAACGTCCTGACTTTC.

This clonotype was detected only once. The chain couples TRBV27 to TRBJ2-1, with D perhaps matching TRBD1 or TRBD2 (6 bases each). The V and J ends lost 7 bases and 7 bases respectively, with 20 bases between them. The CDR3 length is 15 residues. Germline V gene sequence: CDR1 MNHEY, CDR2 SMNVEV (reference sequence). This CDR3 reads CASNQNRARGNEQFF. For the CDR3, the DNA is TGTGCCAGCAATCAGAACAGGGCGCGGGGTAATGAGCAGTTCTTC.

The chain couples TRBV20-1 to TRBJ1-4; the match to TRBD1 covers 7 bases. The CDR3 is 14 residues long. Germline V lookup: CDR1 DFQATT, CDR2 SNEGSKA (reference sequence). V shed 6 bases and J 5 bases; nucleotides not matched to a gene: 9. CDR3 coding DNA: TGCAGTGCGTTTTGGGACAGTCGAAATGAAAAACTGTTTTTT. Translation gives CSAFWDSRNEKLFF.

This clonotype was detected once. The V and J genes are TRBV18 and TRBJ1-1; D remains unclear. Trimming shortened V by 1 base and J by 7 bases, and 13 bases separated the two germline ends. CDR3 size: 14 residues. Germline CDR1 and CDR2: KGHSH and LQKENI. The CDR3 is CASSPLVGRGEAFF. As DNA, the CDR3 is TGTGCCAGCTCACCACTGGTCGGTCGGGGTGAAGCTTTCTTT.

The chain is built from TRBV24-1 and TRBJ2-5; D uncertain. The CDR3 has 13 residues. V lost 0 bases and J 5 bases, leaving 6 bases between the germline ends. The germline V gene has CDR1 KGHDR and CDR2 SFDVKD. CDR3 bases: TGTGCCACCAGTGATTTGGGCAGGGAGACCCAGTACTTC. Amino acid sequence: CATSDLGRETQYF.

This clonotype came up many times. The genes are TRBV6-2 or TRBV6-3 and TRBJ2-1; the match to TRBD1 covers 7 bases. Germline-derived CDR1 and CDR2 are MNHEY and SVGEGT. V dropped 10 bases and J dropped 4; count of bases not matched to a gene: 22. This CDR3 contains 18 residues. This chain's CDR3 is CAIQRGPSSLRDYNEQFF. Here the CDR3 DNA reads TGTGCCATCCAAAGGGGGCCTTCTTCACTTCGGGATTACAATGAGCAGTTCTTC.

The sample holds a few counts of this clonotype. The chain recombines TRBV12-3 or TRBV12-4 with TRBJ1-1; no clear D gene. CDR3 length: 14 amino acids. Trimming cost V 0 bases and J 4 bases, with 9 bases left between them. CDR3 sequence reads: CASSLALDFTEAFF. The CDR3 coding sequence is TGTGCCAGCAGTTTAGCGCTGGATTTCACTGAAGCTTTCTTT.

J is TRBJ2-1 and V is TRBV20-1; 7 bases align to TRBD2. V lost 3 bases and J lost 1; bases outside the gene matches: 9. This CDR3 is 16 amino acids long. Germline lookup yields CDR1 DFQATT and CDR2 SNEGSKA (reference sequence). CDR3 in DNA: TGCAGTGCTAGGCGAGCGGGGTACACTTCCTACAATGAGCAGTTCTTC. This gives the protein CSARRAGYTSYNEQFF.

The V and J genes are TRBV4-3 and TRBJ2-7; D is perhaps TRBD1 (6 bases). The CDR3 sequence is 14 residues long. Between the trimmed V and J ends, which lost 1 base and 6 bases, there was a span of 13 bases. Germline CDR1 LGHNA, CDR2 YSLEER. The CDR3 loop reads CASSQVQGSGEQYF. DNA for the CDR3: TGCGCCAGCAGCCAAGTGCAGGGGTCCGGCGAGCAGTACTTC.

J is TRBJ2-7 and V is TRBV2; D call uncertain. The germline V and J ends were trimmed by 7 bases and 12 bases, with 13 bases remaining between them. Germline CDR1 and CDR2: SNHLY and FYNNEI. The CDR3 runs 10 residues. CDR3 in DNA: TGTGCCAGCACCAAAACCCCTAGGTACTTC. It translates to CASTKTPRYF.

This clonotype has just a few counts. This rearrangement joins TRBV20-1 to TRBJ1-4, with TRBD1 as a possible D gene (6 bases). Germline V lookup: CDR1 DFQATT, CDR2 SNEGSKA (reference sequence). The CDR3 extends over 17 amino acids. With 4 bases removed from V and 7 bases from J, the gap between germline ends came to 25 bases. DNA of the CDR3: TGCAGTGCTATACCCCATCGGAGGCAGGGAGGGGGTGAAAAACTGTTTTTT. This encodes CSAIPHRRQGGGEKLFF.

J is TRBJ1-2 and V is TRBV20-1; D might be TRBD1 (5 bases). Trimming took off 1 base at V and 7 bases at J, with 19 bases between the two ends. From germline, CDR1 is DFQATT and CDR2 SNEGSKA (reference sequence). This CDR3 has 15 residues. CDR3 in DNA: TGCAGTGCTAGAGCTTCACACCTACCGGGACCTGGCTACACCTTC. Its translation is CSARASHLPGPGYTF.

The chain uses TRBV14 and TRBJ2-1; 10 bases map to TRBD2. The CDR3 is 17 amino acids. CDR1 and CDR2 from the germline V gene are SGHDN and FVKESK. The trim removed 0 bases at V and 9 bases at J, leaving 11 bases unmatched. The CDR3 protein is CASSQDPVLAGWTEQFF. The DNA of the CDR3 is TGTGCCAGCAGCCAAGACCCCGTACTAGCGGGGTGGACTGAGCAGTTCTTC. Full variable domain (rest looked up from reference TRBV14 and TRBJ2-1): EAGVTQFPSHSVIEKGQTVTLRCDPISGHDNLYWYRRVMGKEIKFLLHFVKESKQDESGMPNNRFLAERTGGTYSTLKVQPAELEDSGVYFCASSQDPVLAGWTEQFFGPGTRLTVL.

This clonotype was counted a single time. The chain recombines TRBV5-6 with TRBJ2-7, with D hard to call. Germline CDR1 is SGHDT and CDR2 is YYEEEE. The CDR3 extends over 15 amino acids. Trimming took 4 bases from V and 2 from J, leaving 16 bases between them. The CDR3 DNA reads as TGTGCCAGCAGCAGGAGACGGACGGCTACCTACGAGCAGTACTTC. Its protein product is CASSRRRTATYEQYF.

The chain uses TRBV7-3 and TRBJ2-5; 14 positions agree with TRBD2. V shed 0 bases and J 4 bases; nucleotides not matched to a gene: 7. Germline CDR1 and CDR2: SGHTA and FQGTGA. This CDR3 has 18 residues. The CDR3 bases are TGTGCCAGCAGCTTAACTGGACTAGCGGGAGGCGGCTTAGAGACCCAGTACTTC. This encodes CASSLTGLAGGGLETQYF.